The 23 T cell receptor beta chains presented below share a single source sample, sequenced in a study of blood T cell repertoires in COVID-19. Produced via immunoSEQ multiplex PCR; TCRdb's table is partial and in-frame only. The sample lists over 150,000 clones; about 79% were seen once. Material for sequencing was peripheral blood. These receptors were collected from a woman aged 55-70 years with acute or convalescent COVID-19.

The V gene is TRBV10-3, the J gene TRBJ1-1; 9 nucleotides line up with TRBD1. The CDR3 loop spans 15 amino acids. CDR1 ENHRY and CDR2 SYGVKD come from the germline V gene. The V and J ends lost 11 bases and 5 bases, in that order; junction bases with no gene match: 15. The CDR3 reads CAARPGQGPGTEAFF. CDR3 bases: TGTGCCGCACGACCGGGACAGGGCCCGGGGACTGAAGCTTTCTTT.

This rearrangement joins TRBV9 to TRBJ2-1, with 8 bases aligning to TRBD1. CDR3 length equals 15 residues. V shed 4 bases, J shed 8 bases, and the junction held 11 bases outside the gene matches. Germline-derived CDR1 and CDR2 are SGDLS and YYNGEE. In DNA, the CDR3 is TGTGCCAGCAGCCCCCGACAGGGGACGGTTGATGAGCAGTTCTTC. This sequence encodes CASSPRQGTVDEQFF. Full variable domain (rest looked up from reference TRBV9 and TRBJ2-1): DSGVTQTPKHLITATGQRVTLRCSPRSGDLSVYWYQQSLDQGLQFLIQYYNGEERAKGNILERFSAQQFPDLHSELNLSSLELGDSALYFCASSPRQGTVDEQFFGPGTRLTVL.

The CDR3 nucleotides read TGCGCCAGCAGCCTCTTGATGAGCGGCTATGGCTACACCTTC. This gives the protein CASSLLMSGYGYTF. The rearrangement joins TRBV5-1 to TRBJ1-2; D uncertain. CDR1 and CDR2 (germline): SGHRS, YFSETQ. The CDR3 is 14 amino acids. Trimming removed 4 bases at V and 4 bases at J, with 14 bases between. The whole variable domain, remainder taken from reference TRBV5-1 and TRBJ1-2, is KAGVTQTPRYLIKTRGQQVTLSCSPISGHRSVSWYQQTPGQGLQFLFEYFSETQRNKGNFPGRFSGRQFSNSRSEMNVSTLELGDSALYLCASSLLMSGYGYTFGSGTRLTVV.

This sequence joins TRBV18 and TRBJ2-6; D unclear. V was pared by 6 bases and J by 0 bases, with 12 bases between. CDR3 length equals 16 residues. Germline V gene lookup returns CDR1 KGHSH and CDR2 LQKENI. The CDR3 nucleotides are TGTGCCAGCTCCCACCCTACCACCTCTGGGGCCAACGTCCTGACTTTC. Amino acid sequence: CASSHPTTSGANVLTF.

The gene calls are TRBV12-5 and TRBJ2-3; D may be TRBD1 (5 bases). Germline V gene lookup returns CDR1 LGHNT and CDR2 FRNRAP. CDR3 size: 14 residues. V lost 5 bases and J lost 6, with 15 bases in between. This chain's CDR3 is CASGARARADTQYF. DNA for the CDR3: TGTGCTAGTGGTGCCAGGGCAAGGGCGGATACGCAGTATTTT.

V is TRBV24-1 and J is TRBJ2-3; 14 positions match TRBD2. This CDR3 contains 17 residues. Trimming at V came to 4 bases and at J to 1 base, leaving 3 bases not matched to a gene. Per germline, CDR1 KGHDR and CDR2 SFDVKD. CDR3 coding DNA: TGTGCCACCAGTGACCCGGGACTAGCGGGGGGCACAGATACGCAGTATTTT. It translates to CATSDPGLAGGTDTQYF.

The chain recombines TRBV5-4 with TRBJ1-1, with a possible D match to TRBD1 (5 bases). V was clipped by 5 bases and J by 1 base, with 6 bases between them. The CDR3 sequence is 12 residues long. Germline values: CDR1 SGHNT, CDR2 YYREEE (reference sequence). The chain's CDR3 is CASRGGNTEAFF. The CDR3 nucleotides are TGTGCCAGCAGGGGGGGGAACACTGAAGCTTTCTTT.

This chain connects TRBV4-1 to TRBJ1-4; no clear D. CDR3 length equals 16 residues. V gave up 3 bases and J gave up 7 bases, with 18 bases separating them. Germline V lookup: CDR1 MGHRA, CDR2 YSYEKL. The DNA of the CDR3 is TGCGCCAGCAGCCATCCTCAGCGCCGACGAGGTGAAAAACTGTTTTTT. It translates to CASSHPQRRRGEKLFF.

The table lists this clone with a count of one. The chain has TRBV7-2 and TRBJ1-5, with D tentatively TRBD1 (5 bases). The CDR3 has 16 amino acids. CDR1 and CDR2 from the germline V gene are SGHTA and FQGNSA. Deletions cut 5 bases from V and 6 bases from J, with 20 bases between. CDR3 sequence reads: CASSPTVQAGFQPQHF. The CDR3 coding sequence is TGTGCCAGCAGCCCCACCGTTCAGGCAGGGTTTCAGCCCCAGCATTTT.

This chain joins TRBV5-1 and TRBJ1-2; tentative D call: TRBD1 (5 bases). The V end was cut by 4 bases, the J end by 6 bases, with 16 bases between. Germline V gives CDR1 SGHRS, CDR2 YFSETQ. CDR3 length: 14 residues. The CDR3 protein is CASSRDWGVDGYTF. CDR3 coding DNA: TGCGCCAGCAGCCGCGATTGGGGGGTGGATGGCTACACCTTC.

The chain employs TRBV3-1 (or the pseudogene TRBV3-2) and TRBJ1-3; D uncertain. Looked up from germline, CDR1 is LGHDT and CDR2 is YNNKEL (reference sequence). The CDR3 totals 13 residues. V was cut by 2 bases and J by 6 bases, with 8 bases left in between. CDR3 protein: CASSQTQENTIYF. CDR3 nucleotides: TGTGCCAGCAGCCAAACTCAGGAAAACACCATATATTTT.

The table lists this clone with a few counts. CDR3 residues: CASSSGQVGEKLFF. In nucleotides, the CDR3 is TGTGCCAGCAGCTCCGGACAGGTGGGGGAAAAACTGTTTTTT. This sequence joins TRBV6-2 or TRBV6-3 and TRBJ1-4; 7 nucleotides line up with TRBD1. J was trimmed by 8 bases and V by 6 bases; bases with no gene match: 9. Germline CDR1 and CDR2: MNHEY and SVGEGT. CDR3 size: 14 residues.

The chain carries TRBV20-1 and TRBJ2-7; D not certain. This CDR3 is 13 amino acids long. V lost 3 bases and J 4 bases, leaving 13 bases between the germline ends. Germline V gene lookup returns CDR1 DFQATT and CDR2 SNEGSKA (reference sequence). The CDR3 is CSASNILTYEQYF. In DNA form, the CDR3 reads TGCAGTGCTAGTAACATTTTGACTTACGAGCAGTACTTC.

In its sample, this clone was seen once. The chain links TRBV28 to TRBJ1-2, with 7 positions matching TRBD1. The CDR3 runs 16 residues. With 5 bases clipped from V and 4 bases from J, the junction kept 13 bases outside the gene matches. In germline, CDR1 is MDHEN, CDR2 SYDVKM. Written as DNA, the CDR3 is TGTGCCAGCAGTGTCTCTCTACAGGGGCAAGGCTATGGCTACACCTTC. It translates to CASSVSLQGQGYGYTF.

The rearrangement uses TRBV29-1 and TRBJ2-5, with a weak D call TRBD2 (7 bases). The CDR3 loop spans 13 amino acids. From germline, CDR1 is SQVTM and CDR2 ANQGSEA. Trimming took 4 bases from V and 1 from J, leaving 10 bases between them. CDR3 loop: CSVVRGAQETQYF. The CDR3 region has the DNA TGCAGCGTTGTTCGGGGGGCCCAAGAGACCCAGTACTTC.

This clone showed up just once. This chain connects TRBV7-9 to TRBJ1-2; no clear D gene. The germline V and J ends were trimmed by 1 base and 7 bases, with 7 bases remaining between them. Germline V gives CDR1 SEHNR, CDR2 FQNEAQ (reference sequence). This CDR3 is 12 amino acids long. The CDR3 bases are TGTGCCAGCAGCTTAGATCTAGGTGGCTACACCTTC. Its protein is CASSLDLGGYTF.

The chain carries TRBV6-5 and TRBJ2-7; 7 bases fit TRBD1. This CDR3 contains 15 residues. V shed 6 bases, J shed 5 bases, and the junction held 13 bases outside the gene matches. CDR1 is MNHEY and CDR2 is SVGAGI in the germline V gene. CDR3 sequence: CASSLPGGSRDEQYF. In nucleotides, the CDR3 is TGTGCCAGCAGCCTACCAGGGGGATCGAGGGACGAGCAGTACTTC.

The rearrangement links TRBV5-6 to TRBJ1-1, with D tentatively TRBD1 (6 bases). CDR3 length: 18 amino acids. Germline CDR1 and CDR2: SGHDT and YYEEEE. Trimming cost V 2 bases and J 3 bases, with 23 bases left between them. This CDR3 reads CASSLPVALPGADTEAFF. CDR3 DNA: TGTGCCAGCAGCTTACCCGTGGCTTTGCCAGGGGCGGACACTGAAGCTTTCTTT.

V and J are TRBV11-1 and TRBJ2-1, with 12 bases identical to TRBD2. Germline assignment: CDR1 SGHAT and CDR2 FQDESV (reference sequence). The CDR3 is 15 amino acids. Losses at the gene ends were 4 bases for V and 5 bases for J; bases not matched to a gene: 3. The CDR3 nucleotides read TGTGCCAGCAGCTCGCGACTAGCGGGGGACAATGAGCAGTTCTTC. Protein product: CASSSRLAGDNEQFF.

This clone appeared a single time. The CDR3 is CASSFSGGNEQFF. Here the CDR3 DNA reads TGTGCCAGCAGTTTCTCGGGGGGGAATGAGCAGTTCTTC. The rearrangement uses TRBV12-3 or TRBV12-4 and TRBJ2-1; 8 positions match TRBD2. Unmatched junction bases numbered 2, after V lost 3 bases and J lost 7 bases. CDR3 length: 13 residues.

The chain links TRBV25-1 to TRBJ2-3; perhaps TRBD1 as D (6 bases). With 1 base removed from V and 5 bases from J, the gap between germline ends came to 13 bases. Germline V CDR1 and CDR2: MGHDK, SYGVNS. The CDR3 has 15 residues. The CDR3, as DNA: TGTGCCAGCAGTGAATGGGGGCAGGGCAAAGATACGCAGTATTTT. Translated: CASSEWGQGKDTQYF. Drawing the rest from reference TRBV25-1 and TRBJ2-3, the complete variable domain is EADIYQTPRYLVIGTGKKITLECSQTMGHDKMYWYQQDPGMELHLIHYSYGVNSTEKGDLSSESTVSRIRTEHFPLTLESARPSHTSQYLCASSEWGQGKDTQYFGPGTRLTVL.

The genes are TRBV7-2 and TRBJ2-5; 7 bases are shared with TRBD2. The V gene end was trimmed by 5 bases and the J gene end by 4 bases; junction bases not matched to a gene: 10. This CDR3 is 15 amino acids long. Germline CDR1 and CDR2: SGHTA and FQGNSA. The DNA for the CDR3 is TGTGCCAGCAGCGGAACGTCTAGCGGTAGAGAGACCCAGTACTTC. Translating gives CASSGTSSGRETQYF.

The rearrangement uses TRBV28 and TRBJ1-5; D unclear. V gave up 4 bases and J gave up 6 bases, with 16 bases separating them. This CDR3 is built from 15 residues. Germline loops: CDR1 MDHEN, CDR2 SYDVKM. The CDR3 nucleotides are TGTGCCAGCAGTTATGGTTTCTGGGCGCCTCAGCCCCAGCATTTT. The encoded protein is CASSYGFWAPQPQHF.